This TCR beta chain is drawn from a study of blood T cell repertoires in COVID-19. Overall study context: Samples came from the United States, Italy and Spain, spanning acute and convalescent COVID-19. Sample material is recorded as cDNA or gDNA derived from T cells, B-cell-depleted T cells, or PBMCs.

The V end was cut by 0 bases, the J end by 4 bases, with 14 bases between. The germline CDR1 and CDR2 sequences are SGDLS and YYNGEE. The CDR3 has 15 residues. Source study methods: Reference gene primer amplification gave estimated nucleated cell counts. Profiling relied on immunoSEQ multiplex PCR, and the TCRdb table lists in-frame clones only, not all of them. The V and J calls and clone size come from that table; D and trimming were worked out from the DNA. Of 200,000 to 250,000 clones detected, less than 90% appear once; the ten largest clones hold 2.5% to 3%. The genes are TRBV9 and TRBJ2-7, with no clear D. Sequenced sample: peripheral blood. This sequence originates from a woman in her 70s with active or convalescent COVID-19. CDR3 in amino acids: CASSVGQASLYEQYF. The CDR3 bases are TGTGCCAGCAGCGTAGGGCAGGCCTCTTTATACGAGCAGTACTTC.